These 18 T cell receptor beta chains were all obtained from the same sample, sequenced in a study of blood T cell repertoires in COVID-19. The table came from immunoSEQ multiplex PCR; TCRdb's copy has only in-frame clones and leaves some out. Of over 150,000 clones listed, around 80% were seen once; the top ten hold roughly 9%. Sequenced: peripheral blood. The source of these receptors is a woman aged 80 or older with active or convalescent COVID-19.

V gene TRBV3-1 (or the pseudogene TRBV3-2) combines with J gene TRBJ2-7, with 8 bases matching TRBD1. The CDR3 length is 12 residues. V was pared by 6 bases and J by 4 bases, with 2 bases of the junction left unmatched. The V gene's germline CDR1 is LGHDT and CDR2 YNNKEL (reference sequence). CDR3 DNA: TGTGCCAGCAGTCGGACAGGGTACGAGCAGTACTTC. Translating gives CASSRTGYEQYF.

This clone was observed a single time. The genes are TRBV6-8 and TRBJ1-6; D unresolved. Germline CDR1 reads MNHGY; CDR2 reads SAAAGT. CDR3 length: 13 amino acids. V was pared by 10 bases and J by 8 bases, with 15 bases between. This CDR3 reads CATEGLADSPLHF. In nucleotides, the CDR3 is TGTGCCACGGAGGGTCTGGCGGATTCACCCCTCCACTTT.

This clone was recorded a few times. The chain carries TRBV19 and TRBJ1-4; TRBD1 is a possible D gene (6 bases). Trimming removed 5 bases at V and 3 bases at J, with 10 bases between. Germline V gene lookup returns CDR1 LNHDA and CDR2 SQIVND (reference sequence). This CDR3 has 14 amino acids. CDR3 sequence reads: CASSVQGPNEKLFF. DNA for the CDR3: TGTGCCAGTAGTGTGCAGGGGCCTAATGAAAAACTGTTTTTT. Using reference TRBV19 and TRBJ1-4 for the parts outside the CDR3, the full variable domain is DGGITQSPKYLFRKEGQNVTLSCEQNLNHDAMYWYRQDPGQGLRLIYYSQIVNDFQKGDIAEGYSVSREKKESFPLTVTSAQKNPTAFYLCASSVQGPNEKLFFGSGTQLSVL.

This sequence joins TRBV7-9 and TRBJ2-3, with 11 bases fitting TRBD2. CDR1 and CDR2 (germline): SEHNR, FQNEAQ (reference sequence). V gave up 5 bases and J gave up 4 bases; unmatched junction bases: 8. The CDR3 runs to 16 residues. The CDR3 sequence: CASSPRLAGSPDTQYF. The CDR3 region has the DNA TGTGCCAGCAGCCCCCGACTAGCGGGGTCCCCAGATACGCAGTATTTT.

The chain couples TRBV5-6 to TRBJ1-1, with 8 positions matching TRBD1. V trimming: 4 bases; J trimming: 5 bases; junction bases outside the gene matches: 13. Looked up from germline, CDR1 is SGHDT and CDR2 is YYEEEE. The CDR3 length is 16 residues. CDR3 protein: CASSPRGRILTTEAFF. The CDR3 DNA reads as TGTGCCAGCAGCCCCAGGGGGCGCATTTTAACTACTGAAGCTTTCTTT.

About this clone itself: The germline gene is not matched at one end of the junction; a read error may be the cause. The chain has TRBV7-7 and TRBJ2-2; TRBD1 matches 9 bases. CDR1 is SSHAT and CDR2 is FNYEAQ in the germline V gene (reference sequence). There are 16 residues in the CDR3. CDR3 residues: CASSRTGEESTGELFF. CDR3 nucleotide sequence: TGTGCTAGCAGCAGGACAGGGGAGGAGAGCACCGGGGAGCTGTTTTTT.

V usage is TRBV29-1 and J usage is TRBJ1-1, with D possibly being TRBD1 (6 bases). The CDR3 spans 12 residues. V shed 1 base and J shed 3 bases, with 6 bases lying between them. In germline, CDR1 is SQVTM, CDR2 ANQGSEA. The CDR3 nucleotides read TGCAGCGTTGAAGGACAGGACACTGAAGCTTTCTTT. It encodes CSVEGQDTEAFF.

In nucleotides, the CDR3 is TGTGCCAGCAGCCGGACAGGACTCTACGAGCAGTACTTC. Its translation: CASSRTGLYEQYF. V is TRBV27 and J is TRBJ2-7, with 7 bases identical to TRBD1. V lost 6 bases and J lost 3; bases outside the gene matches: 5. The germline V gene encodes CDR1 MNHEY and CDR2 SMNVEV (reference sequence). The CDR3 sequence is 13 residues long.

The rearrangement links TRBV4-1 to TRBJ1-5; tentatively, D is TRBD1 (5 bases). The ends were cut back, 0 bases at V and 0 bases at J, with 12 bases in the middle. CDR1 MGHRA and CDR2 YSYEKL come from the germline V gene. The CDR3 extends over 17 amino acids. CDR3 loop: CASSQDPDINSNQPQHF. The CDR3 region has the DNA TGCGCCAGCAGCCAAGATCCGGACATTAATAGCAATCAGCCCCAGCATTTT.

The CDR3 nucleotides are TGTGCCAGCAGCGTTACAGGGGGCTCGGGCTATGGCTACACCTTC. Protein: CASSVTGGSGYGYTF. The chain joins TRBV5-6 to TRBJ1-2; 9 bases line up with TRBD1. The germline V gene encodes CDR1 SGHDT and CDR2 YYEEEE. V was pared by 4 bases and J by 4 bases, with 8 bases of the junction left unmatched. This CDR3 spans 15 amino acids.

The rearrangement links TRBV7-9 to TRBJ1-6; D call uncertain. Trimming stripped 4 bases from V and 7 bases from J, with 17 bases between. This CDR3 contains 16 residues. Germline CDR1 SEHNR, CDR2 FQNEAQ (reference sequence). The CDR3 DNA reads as TGTGCCAGCAGCTCCCCGGTTCTAGCTGGGAATTCACCCCTCCACTTT. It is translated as CASSSPVLAGNSPLHF.

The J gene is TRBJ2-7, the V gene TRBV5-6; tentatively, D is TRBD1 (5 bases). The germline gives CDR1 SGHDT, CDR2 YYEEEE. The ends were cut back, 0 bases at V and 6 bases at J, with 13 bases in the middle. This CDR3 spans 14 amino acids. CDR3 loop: CASSLEQGLGEQYF. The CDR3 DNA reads TGTGCCAGCAGCTTGGAGCAGGGATTGGGCGAGCAGTACTTC.

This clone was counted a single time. CDR3 sequence reads: CASSAKGGGNQPQHF. The CDR3 bases are TGTGCCAGTAGTGCCAAGGGGGGGGGCAATCAGCCCCAGCATTTT. The V gene is TRBV19, the J gene TRBJ1-5; maybe TRBD1 (6 bases). The ends were cut back, 5 bases at V and 2 bases at J, with 13 bases in the middle. This CDR3 is built from 15 residues. Germline-derived CDR1 and CDR2 are LNHDA and SQIVND (reference sequence).

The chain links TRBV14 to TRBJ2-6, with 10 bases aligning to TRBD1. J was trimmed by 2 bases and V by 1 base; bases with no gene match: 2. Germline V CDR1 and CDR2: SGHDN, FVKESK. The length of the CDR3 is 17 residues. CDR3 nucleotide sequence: TGTGCCAGCAGCCAAGGACAGGGGGCGACTGGGGCCAACGTCCTGACTTTC. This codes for CASSQGQGATGANVLTF. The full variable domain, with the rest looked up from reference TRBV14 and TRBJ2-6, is EAGVTQFPSHSVIEKGQTVTLRCDPISGHDNLYWYRRVMGKEIKFLLHFVKESKQDESGMPNNRFLAERTGGTYSTLKVQPAELEDSGVYFCASSQGQGATGANVLTFGAGSRLTVL.

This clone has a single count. The CDR3 bases are TGTGCCAGCAGAAGGGGAAACACTGAAGCTTTCTTT. As protein: CASRRGNTEAFF. The gene calls are TRBV28 and TRBJ1-1; the D gene is possibly TRBD1 (5 bases). The CDR3 runs to 12 residues. Germline CDR1 MDHEN, CDR2 SYDVKM. V was shortened by 6 bases and J by 2 bases, with 7 bases between the two germline ends.

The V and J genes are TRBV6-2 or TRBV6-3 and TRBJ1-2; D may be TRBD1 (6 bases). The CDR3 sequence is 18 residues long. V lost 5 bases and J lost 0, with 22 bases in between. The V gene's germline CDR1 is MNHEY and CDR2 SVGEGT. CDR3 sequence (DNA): TGTGCCAGCAGTATGCGGACAGCGGTTGGGGCAGCTAACTATGGCTACACCTTC. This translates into CASSMRTAVGAANYGYTF.

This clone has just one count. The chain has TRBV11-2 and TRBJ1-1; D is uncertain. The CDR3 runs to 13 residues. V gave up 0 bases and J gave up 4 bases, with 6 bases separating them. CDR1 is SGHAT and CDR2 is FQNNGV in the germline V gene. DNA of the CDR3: TGTGCCAGCAGCTTAGAAGAGCGCACTGAAGCTTTCTTT. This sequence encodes CASSLEERTEAFF.

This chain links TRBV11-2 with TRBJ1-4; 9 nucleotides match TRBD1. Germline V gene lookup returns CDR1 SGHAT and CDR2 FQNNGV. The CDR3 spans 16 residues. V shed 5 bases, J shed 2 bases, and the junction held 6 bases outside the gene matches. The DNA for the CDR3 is TGTGCCAGCAGCCAGGGGACAGGGAGGACTAATGAAAAACTGTTTTTT. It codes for CASSQGTGRTNEKLFF.